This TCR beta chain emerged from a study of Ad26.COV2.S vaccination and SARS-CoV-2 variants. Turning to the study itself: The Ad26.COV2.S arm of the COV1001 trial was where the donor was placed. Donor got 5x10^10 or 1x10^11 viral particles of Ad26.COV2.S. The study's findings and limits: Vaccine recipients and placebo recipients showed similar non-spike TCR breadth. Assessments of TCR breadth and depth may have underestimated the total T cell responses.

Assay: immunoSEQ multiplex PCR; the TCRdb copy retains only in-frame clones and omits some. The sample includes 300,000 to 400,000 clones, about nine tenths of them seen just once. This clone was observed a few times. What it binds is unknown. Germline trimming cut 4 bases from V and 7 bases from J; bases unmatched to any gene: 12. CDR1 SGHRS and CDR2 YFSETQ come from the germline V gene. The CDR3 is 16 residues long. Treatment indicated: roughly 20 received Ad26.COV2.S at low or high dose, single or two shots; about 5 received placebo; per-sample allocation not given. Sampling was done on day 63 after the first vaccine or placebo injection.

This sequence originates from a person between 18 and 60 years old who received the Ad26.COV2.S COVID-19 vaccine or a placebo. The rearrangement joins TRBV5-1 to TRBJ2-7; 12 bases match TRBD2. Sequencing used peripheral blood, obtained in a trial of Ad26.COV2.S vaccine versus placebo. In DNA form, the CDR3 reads TGCGCCAGCAGCCCCCCGTCTAGCGGGGGGGCCGGGGAGCAGTACTTC. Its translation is CASSPPSSGGAGEQYF. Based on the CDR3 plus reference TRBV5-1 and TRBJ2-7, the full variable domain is KAGVTQTPRYLIKTRGQQVTLSCSPISGHRSVSWYQQTPGQGLQFLFEYFSETQRNKGNFPGRFSGRQFSNSRSEMNVSTLELGDSALYLCASSPPSSGGAGEQYFGPGTRLTVT.